The clone carrying this T cell receptor beta chain was seen many times. Its antigen is still unknown. RNA transcripts served as the template for amplifying TCR beta CDR3 regions. A set of HTBI primers served as the primers for a first-round RT-PCR of the TCR CDR3. TCRdb redid the calling of the multiplex PCR reads with MiXCR, one entry per CDR3 protein. Among hundreds of thousands of distinct CDR3 sequences listed, around 15% were seen once. The data belong to a study of T cells in Graves' hyperthyroidism and ophthalmopathy. Study-wide results and limits: Ophthalmopathy, as predicted by the model, came a median 6.5 months after the prediction.

The J segment lost 5 bases and the V segment lost 8 bases, leaving 8 bases of the junction unmatched. CDR3 length: 14 residues. CDR1 is SNHLY, CDR2 FYNNEI, per germline. This chain joins TRBV2 and TRBJ1-1; TRBD1 matches at 10 bases. The sequenced sample was blood. The clonotype was recovered from a woman aged 18-29 years with Graves' hyperthyroidism. CDR3 in amino acids: CASGVDRGFTEAFF. The CDR3 bases are TGTGCCAGCGGGGTGGACAGGGGGTTTACTGAAGCTTTCTTT.